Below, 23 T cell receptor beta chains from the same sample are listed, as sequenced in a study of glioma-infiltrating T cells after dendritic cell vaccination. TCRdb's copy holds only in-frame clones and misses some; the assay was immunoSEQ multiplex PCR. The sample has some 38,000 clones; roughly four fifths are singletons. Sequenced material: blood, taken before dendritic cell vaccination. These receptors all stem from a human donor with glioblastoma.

CDR3 DNA sequence: TGCGCCAGCAGCCAGACATCCTGGGCGGGGGTCTACAATGAGCAGTTCTTC. It codes for CASSQTSWAGVYNEQFF. The chain is built from TRBV4-3 and TRBJ2-1, with 7 bases lining up with TRBD2. The V gene end was trimmed by 3 bases and the J gene end by 3 bases; junction bases not matched to a gene: 11. The CDR3 runs to 17 residues. Germline values: CDR1 LGHNA, CDR2 YSLEER.

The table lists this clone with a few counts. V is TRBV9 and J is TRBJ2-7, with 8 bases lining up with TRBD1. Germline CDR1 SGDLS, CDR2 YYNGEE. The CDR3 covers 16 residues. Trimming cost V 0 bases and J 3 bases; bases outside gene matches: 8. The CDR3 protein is CASSVDPDREFYEQYF. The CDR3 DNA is TGTGCCAGCAGCGTAGATCCGGACAGGGAATTCTACGAGCAGTACTTC.

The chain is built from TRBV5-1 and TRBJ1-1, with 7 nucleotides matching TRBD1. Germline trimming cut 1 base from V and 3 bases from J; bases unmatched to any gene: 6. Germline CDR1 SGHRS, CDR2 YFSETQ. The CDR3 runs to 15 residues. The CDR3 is CASSLSTGEHTEAFF. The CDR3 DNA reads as TGCGCCAGCAGCTTGAGTACAGGGGAACACACTGAAGCTTTCTTT. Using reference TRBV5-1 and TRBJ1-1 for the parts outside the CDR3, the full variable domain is KAGVTQTPRYLIKTRGQQVTLSCSPISGHRSVSWYQQTPGQGLQFLFEYFSETQRNKGNFPGRFSGRQFSNSRSEMNVSTLELGDSALYLCASSLSTGEHTEAFFGQGTRLTVV.

Written as DNA, the CDR3 is TGTGCCAGCAGCTTAATCGGGGGACAGCTAGTAAGCTCCTACGAGCAGTACTTC. As protein: CASSLIGGQLVSSYEQYF. V and J are TRBV7-2 and TRBJ2-7; possibly TRBD1 for D (7 bases). Germline V gives CDR1 SGHTA, CDR2 FQGNSA. V lost 2 bases to trimming and J lost 0 bases, with 20 bases between them. The CDR3 is made up of 18 amino acids.

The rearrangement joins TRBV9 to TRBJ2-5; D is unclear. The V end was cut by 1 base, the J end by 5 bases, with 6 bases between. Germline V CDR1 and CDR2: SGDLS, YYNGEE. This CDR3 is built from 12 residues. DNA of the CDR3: TGTGCCAGCAGCGTAAGCCGGGAGACCCAGTACTTC. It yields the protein CASSVSRETQYF.

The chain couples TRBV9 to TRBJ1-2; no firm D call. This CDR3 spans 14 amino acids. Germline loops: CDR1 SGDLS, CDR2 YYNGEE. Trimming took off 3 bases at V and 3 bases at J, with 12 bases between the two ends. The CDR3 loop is CASSAHVADYGYTF. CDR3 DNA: TGTGCCAGCAGCGCCCACGTGGCAGACTATGGCTACACCTTC.

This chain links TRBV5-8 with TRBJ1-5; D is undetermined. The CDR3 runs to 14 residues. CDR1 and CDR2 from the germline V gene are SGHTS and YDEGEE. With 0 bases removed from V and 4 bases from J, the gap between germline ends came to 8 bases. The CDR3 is CASSLVRENQPQHF. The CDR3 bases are TGTGCCAGCAGCTTGGTCCGGGAGAATCAGCCCCAGCATTTT.

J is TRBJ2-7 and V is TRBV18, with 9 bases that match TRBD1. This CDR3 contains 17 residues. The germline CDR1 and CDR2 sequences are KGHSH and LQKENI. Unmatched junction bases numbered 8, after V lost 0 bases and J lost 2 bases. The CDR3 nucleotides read TGTGCCAGCTCACCACCGAAGGTGGGACAGGGCACCTACGAGCAGTACTTC. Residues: CASSPPKVGQGTYEQYF.

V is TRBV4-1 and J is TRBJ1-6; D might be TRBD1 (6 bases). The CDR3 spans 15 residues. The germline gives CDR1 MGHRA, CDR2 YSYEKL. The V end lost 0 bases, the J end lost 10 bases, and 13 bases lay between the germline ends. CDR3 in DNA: TGCGCCAGCAGCCAAGATTGGGGGGGCGGCTCACCCCTCCACTTT. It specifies CASSQDWGGGSPLHF.

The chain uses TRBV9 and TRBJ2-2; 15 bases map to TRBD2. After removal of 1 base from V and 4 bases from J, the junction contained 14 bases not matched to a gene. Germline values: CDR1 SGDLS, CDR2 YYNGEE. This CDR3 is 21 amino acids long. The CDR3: CASSVLDGGLAGGRGTGELFF. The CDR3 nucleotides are TGTGCCAGCAGCGTACTGGACGGGGGACTAGCGGGGGGCCGGGGCACCGGGGAGCTGTTTTTT.

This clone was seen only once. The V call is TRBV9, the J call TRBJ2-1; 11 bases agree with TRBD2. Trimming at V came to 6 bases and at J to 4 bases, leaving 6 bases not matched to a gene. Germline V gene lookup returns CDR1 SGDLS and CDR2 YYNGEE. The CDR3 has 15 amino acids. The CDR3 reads CASTPGLAVYNEQFF. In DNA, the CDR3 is TGTGCCAGCACACCGGGACTAGCGGTATACAATGAGCAGTTCTTC.

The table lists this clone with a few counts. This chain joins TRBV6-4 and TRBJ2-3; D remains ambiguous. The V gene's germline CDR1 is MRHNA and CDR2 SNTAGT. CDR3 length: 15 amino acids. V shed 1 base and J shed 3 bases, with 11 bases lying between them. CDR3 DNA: TGTGCCAGCAGTGACTTTGGTAGCCCAACAGATACGCAGTATTTT. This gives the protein CASSDFGSPTDTQYF.

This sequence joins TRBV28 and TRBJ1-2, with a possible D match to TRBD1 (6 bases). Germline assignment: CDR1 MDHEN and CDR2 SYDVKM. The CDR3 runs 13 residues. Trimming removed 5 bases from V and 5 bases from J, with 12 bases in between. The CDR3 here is CASSLQGGYGYTF. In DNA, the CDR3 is TGTGCCAGCAGTCTACAGGGCGGGTATGGCTACACCTTC.

The CDR3 coding sequence is TGTGCCAGCAGAGGATCGGGGTCTCCGGGAAACACCATATATTTT. It is translated as CASRGSGSPGNTIYF. This chain uses TRBV28 with TRBJ1-3; D call uncertain. Germline CDR1 is MDHEN and CDR2 is SYDVKM. The CDR3 extends over 15 amino acids. V dropped 6 bases and J dropped 4 bases, with 16 bases sitting between them.

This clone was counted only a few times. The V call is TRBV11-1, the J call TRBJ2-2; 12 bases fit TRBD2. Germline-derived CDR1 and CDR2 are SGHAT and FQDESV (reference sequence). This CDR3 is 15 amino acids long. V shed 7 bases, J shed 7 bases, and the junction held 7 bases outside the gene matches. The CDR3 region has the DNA TGTGCCAGCAACCCTAGCGGGGGGGCCGTCGGGGAGCTGTTTTTT. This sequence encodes CASNPSGGAVGELFF.

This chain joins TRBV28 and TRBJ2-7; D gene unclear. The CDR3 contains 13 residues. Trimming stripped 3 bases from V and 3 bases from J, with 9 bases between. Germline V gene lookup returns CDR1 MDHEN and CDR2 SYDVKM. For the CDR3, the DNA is TGTGCCAGCAGTTTGGCGGAGCTCTACGAGCAGTACTTC. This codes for CASSLAELYEQYF. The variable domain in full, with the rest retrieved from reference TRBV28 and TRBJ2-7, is DVKVTQSSRYLVKRTGEKVFLECVQDMDHENMFWYRQDPGLGLRLIYFSYDVKMKEKGDIPEGYSVSREKKERFSLILESASTNQTSMYLCASSLAELYEQYFGPGTRLTVT.

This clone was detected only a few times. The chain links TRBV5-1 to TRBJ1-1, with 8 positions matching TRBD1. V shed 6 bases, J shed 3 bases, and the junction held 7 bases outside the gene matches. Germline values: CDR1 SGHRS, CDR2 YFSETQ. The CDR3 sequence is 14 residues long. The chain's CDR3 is CASNFDRGDTEAFF. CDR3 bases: TGCGCCAGCAATTTCGACAGGGGCGACACTGAAGCTTTCTTT.

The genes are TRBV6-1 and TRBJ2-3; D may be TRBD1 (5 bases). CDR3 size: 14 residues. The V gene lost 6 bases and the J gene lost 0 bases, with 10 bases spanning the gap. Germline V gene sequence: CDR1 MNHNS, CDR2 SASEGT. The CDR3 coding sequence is TGTGCCAGCAGGGTGACAGCTAGCACAGATACGCAGTATTTT. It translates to CASRVTASTDTQYF.

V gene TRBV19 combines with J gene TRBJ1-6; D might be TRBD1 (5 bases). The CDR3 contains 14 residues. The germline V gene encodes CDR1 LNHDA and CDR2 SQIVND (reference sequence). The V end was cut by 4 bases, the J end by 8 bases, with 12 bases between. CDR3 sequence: CASSTGTRDSPLHF. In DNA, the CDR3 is TGTGCCAGTAGTACCGGGACTAGGGATTCACCCCTCCACTTT.

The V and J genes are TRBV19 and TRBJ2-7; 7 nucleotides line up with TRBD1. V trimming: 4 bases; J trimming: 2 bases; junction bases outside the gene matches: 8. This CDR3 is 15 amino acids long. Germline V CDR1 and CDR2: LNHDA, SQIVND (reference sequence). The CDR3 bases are TGTGCCAGTAGTACTCGACAGGGTGGCACCTACGAGCAGTACTTC. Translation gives CASSTRQGGTYEQYF.

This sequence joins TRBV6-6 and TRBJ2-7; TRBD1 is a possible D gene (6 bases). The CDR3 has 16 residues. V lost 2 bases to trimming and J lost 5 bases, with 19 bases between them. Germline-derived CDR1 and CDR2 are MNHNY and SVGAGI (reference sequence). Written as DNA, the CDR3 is TGTGCCAGCAGTTACGGGTCCGGGACAATTACGCACGAGCAGTACTTC. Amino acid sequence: CASSYGSGTITHEQYF.

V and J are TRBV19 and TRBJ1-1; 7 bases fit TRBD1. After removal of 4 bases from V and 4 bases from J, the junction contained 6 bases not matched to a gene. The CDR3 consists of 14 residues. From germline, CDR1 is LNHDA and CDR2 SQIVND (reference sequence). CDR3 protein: CASSKGQASTEAFF. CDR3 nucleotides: TGTGCCAGTAGTAAAGGACAGGCTAGCACTGAAGCTTTCTTT.

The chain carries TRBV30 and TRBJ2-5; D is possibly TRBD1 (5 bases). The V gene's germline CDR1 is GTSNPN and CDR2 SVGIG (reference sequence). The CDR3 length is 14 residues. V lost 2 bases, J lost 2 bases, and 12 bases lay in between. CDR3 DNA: TGTGCCTGGAGTCGCGACAGTCCACAAGAGACCCAGTACTTC. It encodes CAWSRDSPQETQYF.